The T cell receptor beta chain described here comes from a study of CD8 T cells in ankylosing spondylitis. Study findings and constraints: Clones linked to disease, bearing a CD8+ phenotype, were relatively rare in peripheral blood. In ankylosing spondylitis blood, a motif of about eight highly homologous TCR beta variants appeared characteristic.

A word on this clonotype: Its antigen remains unidentified.

In making TCR beta libraries, quantitative 5'-RACE with molecular barcodes was used. TCRdb used MiXCR to reprocess the 5' RACE reads, holding one entry per CDR3 protein. Here the sample spans approximately 300,000 distinct CDR3 sequences, 8% being singletons. The TCR comes from a male donor with ankylosing spondylitis. Sequenced: blood, either unsorted or a sorted T cell fraction (not recorded which).

CDR3 sequence reads: CASSLIGSKLFF. The CDR3 DNA follows: TGTGCCAGCAGTTTAATCGGGTCCAAGCTGTTTTTT. The rearrangement uses TRBV27 and TRBJ2-2; no reliable D call. CDR1 is MNHEY and CDR2 is SMNVEV in the germline V gene (reference sequence). The CDR3 sequence is 12 residues long. The V and J ends lost 2 bases and 12 bases respectively, with 10 bases between them.